A selection of T cell receptor beta chains follows, all from one sample in a study of blood T cells in healthy people across ages. TCRdb reprocessed the 5' RACE reads via MiXCR and lists one record per CDR3 protein. The sample gives about 970,000 distinct CDR3 sequences, about 51% of which show up once; about a fifth is in the top ten. The sequenced material came from blood. The receptors originated from a woman aged 55-70 years in good health. CDR3s include the opening cysteine and the closing phenylalanine or tryptophan. The D gene is left open where the match is weak. Some rows have no size entry. The others give once, few or many, or a class for an expanded clone.

V	length	D	size	J	DNA	CDR3
TRBV5-1	14	.	few	TRBJ2-3	TGCGCCAGCAGCTTGGTCGGCCCCCCAGATACGCAGTATTTT	CASSLVGPPDTQYF
TRBV15	15	TRBD1	.	TRBJ2-5	TGTGCCACCAGCAGAGAACAGGGGATTCGAGAGACCCAGTACTTC	CATSREQGIRETQYF
TRBV12-3/TRBV12-4	14	.	few	TRBJ2-1	TGTGCCAGCACCAACTACCTCCGGGGCAATGAGCAGTTCTTC	CASTNYLRGNEQFF
TRBV6-4	13	.	.	TRBJ2-1	TGTGCCAGCAGTGACTCCCCCGGAATCTACCGGTTCTTC	CASSDSPGIYRFF
TRBV29-1	11	.	.	TRBJ2-7	TGCAGCGTTCTGGTCGCTTACGAGCAGTACTTC	CSVLVAYEQYF
TRBV5-1	16	.	.	TRBJ2-2	TGCGCCAGCAGCTTGACTTCGGGACAGAACACCGGGGAGCTGTTTTTT	CASSLTSGQNTGELFF
TRBV12-3/TRBV12-4	14	.	.	TRBJ2-2	TGTGCCAGCAGTTTAGGGTCGGAGTCCGGGGAGCTGTTTTTT	CASSLGSESGELFF
TRBV7-3	14	.	.	TRBJ1-1	TGTGCCAGCAGCCCCCCCGGTCGGTTCGCTGAAGCTTTCTTT	CASSPPGRFAEAFF
TRBV4-3	13	.	.	TRBJ2-3	TGCGCCAGCAGCCAAGATAAGGTCGGTACGCAGTATTTT	CASSQDKVGTQYF
TRBV12-3/TRBV12-4	14	.	few	TRBJ2-7	TGTGCCAGCAGTTTCACAGACCTCTCCTACGAGCAGTACTTC	CASSFTDLSYEQYF
TRBV5-1	16	.	.	TRBJ1-4	TGCGCCAGCAGCTTGGCCTTGGCAGCAACTAATGAAAAACTGTTTTTT	CASSLALAATNEKLFF
TRBV12-3/TRBV12-4	18	.	.	TRBJ1-1	TGTGCCAGCAGACCCCTTTCTGGACGGCAAATTATGAACACTGAAGCTTTCTTT	CASRPLSGRQIMNTEAFF
TRBV6-2/TRBV6-3	14	.	.	TRBJ2-7	TGTGCCAGCAGAAGGTCACGCGGGAACTACGAGCAGTACTTC	CASRRSRGNYEQYF
TRBV20-1	14	.	.	TRBJ2-5	TGCAGTGCTAGAGTCCCGACTAGTTCAGAGACCCAGTACTTC	CSARVPTSSETQYF
TRBV28	15	TRBD1	.	TRBJ2-3	TGTGCCAGCAGTCGCGGGGACAGGGACACAGATACGCAGTATTTT	CASSRGDRDTDTQYF
TRBV24-1	16	TRBD1	.	TRBJ2-5	TGTGCCACCAGTGATTTGAACAGGGGGCGCGGGGAGACCCAGTACTTC	CATSDLNRGRGETQYF
TRBV9	14	.	.	TRBJ2-7	TGTGCCAGCAGCCCCGGGCCTGGGAAATACGAGCAGTACTTC	CASSPGPGKYEQYF
TRBV28	15	TRBD2	once	TRBJ2-1	TGTGTCAGCAGTGCCCGGACTAGCGCATACAATGAGCAGTTCTTC	CVSSARTSAYNEQFF
TRBV5-1	15	.	few	TRBJ2-3	TGCGCCAGCAGCTTGACTGCCACTAGCACAGATACGCAGTATTTT	CASSLTATSTDTQYF
TRBV12-3/TRBV12-4	16	.	.	TRBJ2-7	TGTGCCAGCAGTCCCACAAAGATTGGTGGGAGCTACGAGCAGTACTTC	CASSPTKIGGSYEQYF
TRBV28	17	.	.	TRBJ2-1	TGTGCCAGCAGTATCTTAGCAACGGCTAGCTCCTACAATGAGCAGTTCTTC	CASSILATASSYNEQFF
TRBV9	15	.	.	TRBJ2-1	TGTGCCAGCAGCCCCAGGGGAAACTGGGGTAATGAGCAGTTCTTC	CASSPRGNWGNEQFF
TRBV15	18	TRBD2	.	TRBJ2-5	TGTGCCACCAGCAGAGGCCCCGGACTAGCGGCGAAACAAGAGACCCAGTACTTC	CATSRGPGLAAKQETQYF
TRBV20-1	18	TRBD1	few	TRBJ2-1	TGCAGTGCTAGAGGAGGCCAGGGGGCGCGGAGAGTAGTTGGTGAGCAGTTCTTC	CSARGGQGARRVVGEQFF
TRBV4-1	13	.	.	TRBJ2-1	TGCGCCAGCAGCTACAAGGTGCCTCAAAAGCAGTTCTTC	CASSYKVPQKQFF
TRBV11-2	12	.	.	TRBJ2-4	TGTGCCAGCAGCTCCGACAGCTACGAGCGGTACTTC	CASSSDSYERYF
TRBV7-2	14	.	.	TRBJ2-7	TGTGCCAGCAGCGTAAGCGACAGCTCCTACGAGCAGTACTTC	CASSVSDSSYEQYF
TRBV5-4	16	TRBD2	.	TRBJ2-5	TGTGCCAGCAGCTTGGTGGCCGGGACTAGAGAAGAGACCCAGTACTTC	CASSLVAGTREETQYF
TRBV10-2	12	TRBD1	few	TRBJ2-1	TGCGCCACCAAAGGACAGGGGCGGGAGCAGTTCTTC	CATKGQGREQFF
TRBV28	16	.	.	TRBJ1-2	TGTGCCAGCACGGTCTTAGGTGTCAGGGAAGGGTATGGCTACACCTTC	CASTVLGVREGYGYTF
TRBV7-9	15	TRBD1	few	TRBJ2-1	TGTGCCAGCGGCTCCCGGGACAGTACCTACAATGAGCAGTTCTTC	CASGSRDSTYNEQFF
TRBV27	15	TRBD2	.	TRBJ2-5	TGTGCCAGCGAGCAGCGGGAGGGTCCCCAAGAGACCCAGTACTTC	CASEQREGPQETQYF
TRBV7-3	16	TRBD1	few	TRBJ2-7	TGTGCCAGCAGTCGTCAAAGGACAGGGATGTTCCACGAGCAGTACTTC	CASSRQRTGMFHEQYF
TRBV5-6	12	TRBD1	few	TRBJ2-7	TGTGCCAGCAGCAGGACAGGGTTCGAGCAGTACTTC	CASSRTGFEQYF
TRBV6-1	17	TRBD2	.	TRBJ2-2	TGTGCCAGCAGCCCTAGCGGGATAAGGTTAACGGCCGGGGAGCTGTTTTTT	CASSPSGIRLTAGELFF
TRBV2	13	.	.	TRBJ2-1	TGTGCCAGCAGTGAAATACAGGGGGGGAAGCAGTTCTTC	CASSEIQGGKQFF
TRBV28	14	TRBD1	.	TRBJ1-5	TGTGCCAGCAGTGTACAGGGGCCCCATCAGCCCCAGCATTTT	CASSVQGPHQPQHF
TRBV21-1	15	.	.	TRBJ1-2	TGTGCCAGCAGCCTAACCGGGACAGAAGTCTATGGCTACACCTTC	CASSLTGTEVYGYTF
TRBV20-1	12	.	.	TRBJ2-6	TGCAGTGCTAAGAGGGGGGCCAACGTCCTGACTTTC	CSAKRGANVLTF
TRBV5-1	15	TRBD2	.	TRBJ2-7	TGCGCCAGCAGCTTGGGGAGCGGGGAGTCCTACGAGCAGTACTTC	CASSLGSGESYEQYF
TRBV11-2	15	TRBD2	.	TRBJ2-7	TGTGCCAGCAGCCGATATAGCGGGAGCGGTTACGAGCAGTACTTC	CASSRYSGSGYEQYF
TRBV12-3/TRBV12-4	16	.	few	TRBJ1-2	TGTGCCAGCAGTTTTGGTTTGGTGGGGCTTAGGGATGGCTACACCTTC	CASSFGLVGLRDGYTF
TRBV20-1	16	.	.	TRBJ2-1	TGCAGTGCTAGAGATTTGGTCACCCAAGTCGTCAATGAGCAGTTCTTC	CSARDLVTQVVNEQFF
TRBV12-3/TRBV12-4	14	TRBD1	few	TRBJ2-5	TGTGCCAGCAGAACAGGGGGTACAGGGGAGACCCAGTACTTC	CASRTGGTGETQYF
TRBV5-1	14	.	.	TRBJ1-6	TGCGCCAGCAGTCGGGGGAACCAAAATTCACCCCTCCACTTT	CASSRGNQNSPLHF